These 25 T cell receptor beta chains share one sample of origin, sequenced in a study of T cell repertoires in cytomegalovirus infection. TCRdb passed the reads through MiXCR, listing each CDR3 protein once. The sample records about 250,000 distinct CDR3 sequences, roughly 12% being singletons. Sequencing input: PBMCs. These TCRs come from a human donor in good health (CMV status not recorded). Some clones in this sample may be carry-over from other donors' samples.

This clonotype was seen repeatedly, ten times or more. This chain joins TRBV5-6 and TRBJ2-2, with 7 bases lining up with TRBD2. The CDR3 sequence is 14 residues long. Germline loops: CDR1 SGHDT, CDR2 YYEEEE. The trim removed 10 bases at V and 1 base at J, leaving 7 bases unmatched. CDR3 sequence: CACRSSGNTGELFF. CDR3 nucleotides: TGTGCCTGCCGCTCTAGCGGGAACACCGGGGAGCTGTTTTTT.

On this clonotype: One base away lies a much larger clone, so this may be a sequencing read error. The CDR3 nucleotides are TGTGCCAGCAGTTCCCTGTGCTTTAGCGGGGGGTCCTACGAGCAGTACTTC. Translation gives CASSSLCFSGGSYEQYF. J is TRBJ2-7 and V is TRBV6-8; 10 bases are a match to TRBD2. The CDR3 length is 17 residues. V shed 4 bases and J 1 base; nucleotides not matched to a gene: 10. Germline CDR1 and CDR2: MNHGY and SAAAGT.

This clonotype was seen only a few times. V and J are TRBV29-1 and TRBJ1-1, with D possibly being TRBD1 (5 bases). From germline, CDR1 is SQVTM and CDR2 ANQGSEA. This CDR3 contains 12 residues. V lost 5 bases, J lost 10 bases, and 17 bases lay in between. The CDR3 bases are TGCAGCGTTTCCGAGGGGCCGGGTCGAGCTTTCTTT. It codes for CSVSEGPGRAFF.

The chain uses TRBV20-1 and TRBJ2-7; no clear D gene. This CDR3 is built from 13 residues. Trimming left V 6 bases short and J 5 bases short, with 17 bases between. Germline values: CDR1 DFQATT, CDR2 SNEGSKA (reference sequence). The CDR3 loop is CSALPSSRDEQYF. CDR3 nucleotides: TGCAGTGCCCTACCGTCTAGTCGGGACGAGCAGTACTTC.

This clonotype was counted at least ten times. This chain connects TRBV7-8 to TRBJ2-3, with 7 bases that match TRBD2. This CDR3 is built from 16 residues. Trimming removed 3 bases from V and 4 bases from J; junction bases left unmatched: 10. CDR1 and CDR2 from the germline V gene are SGHVS and FQNEAQ. The CDR3 loop reads CASSLRVAGLADTQYF. The CDR3 DNA follows: TGTGCCAGCAGCTTGAGGGTAGCGGGTTTGGCAGATACGCAGTATTTT. Drawing the rest from reference TRBV7-8 and TRBJ2-3, the complete variable domain is GAGVSQSPRYKVAKRGQDVALRCDPISGHVSLFWYQQALGQGPEFLTYFQNEAQLDKSGLPSDRFFAERPEGSVSTLKIQRTQQEDSAVYLCASSLRVAGLADTQYFGPGTRLTVL.

The table lists this clonotype with many counts. The chain recombines TRBV7-3 with TRBJ2-1, with 9 bases identical to TRBD2. The CDR3 runs to 14 residues. The trim removed 3 bases at V and 6 bases at J, leaving 3 bases unmatched. Germline V gene sequence: CDR1 SGHTA, CDR2 FQGTGA. In nucleotides, the CDR3 is TGTGCCAGCAGCTTGGCGGGAGGGAGCAATGAGCAGTTCTTC. Encoded protein: CASSLAGGSNEQFF.

This clonotype occurred many times. Here the CDR3 DNA reads TGTGCCAGCAGCTCCCTAGCGGTCCGGGGAGAGCAGTACTTC. It is translated as CASSSLAVRGEQYF. V usage is TRBV7-2 and J usage is TRBJ2-7; 7 positions match TRBD2. CDR1 SGHTA and CDR2 FQGNSA come from the germline V gene. V gave up 4 bases and J gave up 7 bases; unmatched junction bases: 10. The CDR3 extends over 14 amino acids. Full variable domain (outside the CDR3, taken from reference TRBV7-2 and TRBJ2-7): GAGVSQSPSNKVTEKGKDVELRCDPISGHTALYWYRQSLGQGLEFLIYFQGNSAPDKSGLPSDRFSAERTGGSVSTLTIQRTQQEDSAVYLCASSSLAVRGEQYFGPGTRLTVT.

This clonotype was seen many times. The chain has TRBV20-1 and TRBJ1-1; 7 nucleotides agree with TRBD1. Germline CDR1 is DFQATT and CDR2 is SNEGSKA (reference sequence). With 4 bases clipped from V and 4 bases from J, the junction kept 9 bases outside the gene matches. This CDR3 spans 14 amino acids. The CDR3 nucleotides read TGCAGTGCTACAGGGACAGCCGGGGGCACTGAAGCTTTCTTT. Encoded protein: CSATGTAGGTEAFF.

The chain uses TRBV19 and TRBJ1-1; 8 nucleotides agree with TRBD1. This CDR3 contains 15 residues. Germline V CDR1 and CDR2: LNHDA, SQIVND (reference sequence). Trimming removed 5 bases from V and 4 bases from J; junction bases left unmatched: 9. In DNA form, the CDR3 reads TGTGCCAGTAGTGACCAGGGGGCGCCGGGCACTGAAGCTTTCTTT. Amino acids: CASSDQGAPGTEAFF.

This clonotype was picked up a small number of times. The gene calls are TRBV7-9 and TRBJ2-5; D assignment may be TRBD1 or TRBD2 (5 bases each). The CDR3 is made up of 17 amino acids. The V end lost 4 bases, the J end lost 3 bases, and 21 bases lay between the germline ends. CDR1 SEHNR and CDR2 FQNEAQ come from the germline V gene (reference sequence). CDR3 loop: CASSSPGTVMGKETQYF. Written as DNA, the CDR3 is TGTGCCAGCAGCTCCCCCGGGACGGTCATGGGGAAAGAGACCCAGTACTTC.

This sequence joins TRBV20-1 and TRBJ2-7; possibly TRBD2 for D (5 bases). V lost 5 bases and J lost 0, with 11 bases in between. The germline CDR1 and CDR2 sequences are DFQATT and SNEGSKA (reference sequence). This CDR3 has 13 residues. The CDR3 nucleotides are TGCAGTGCTCCCCGGGCGGGCTCCTACGAGCAGTACTTC. It is translated as CSAPRAGSYEQYF.

The sample holds a few counts of this clonotype. This chain links TRBV5-6 with TRBJ2-5; D possibly corresponds to TRBD1 (5 bases). The CDR3 consists of 14 residues. The V gene's germline CDR1 is SGHDT and CDR2 YYEEEE. V lost 6 bases, J lost 5 bases, and 17 bases lay in between. CDR3 residues: CASTWPADSETQYF. CDR3 bases: TGTGCCAGCACCTGGCCAGCTGACAGTGAGACCCAGTACTTC.

This clonotype was observed many times. The chain has TRBV7-2 and TRBJ2-6; tentatively, D is TRBD1 (6 bases). The V end was cut by 1 base, the J end by 2 bases, with 18 bases between. Germline assignment: CDR1 SGHTA and CDR2 FQGNSA. The CDR3 is made up of 19 amino acids. CDR3 nucleotide sequence: TGTGCCAGCAGCTTAGTAGGGACCCAGGGGCGGGCTGGGGCCAACGTCCTGACTTTC. This encodes CASSLVGTQGRAGANVLTF.

This clonotype has a count of ten or more. The V gene is TRBV28, the J gene TRBJ1-2, with D perhaps TRBD1 (5 bases). The CDR3 loop spans 12 amino acids. V was shortened by 7 bases and J by 4 bases, with 10 bases between the two germline ends. Germline V CDR1 and CDR2: MDHEN, SYDVKM. The CDR3 here is CASNQGSYGYTF. CDR3 coding DNA: TGTGCCAGCAACCAGGGTTCCTATGGCTACACCTTC.

The V and J genes are TRBV7-9 and TRBJ2-7; 9 positions match TRBD1. The CDR3 consists of 12 residues. The germline gives CDR1 SEHNR, CDR2 FQNEAQ (reference sequence). The ends lost 5 bases at V and 4 bases at J; junction bases unmatched: 0. CDR3 protein: CASSDRGYEQYF. The CDR3 DNA reads as TGTGCCAGCAGCGACAGGGGGTACGAGCAGTACTTC.

This clonotype has a count of ten or more. The rearrangement links TRBV2 to TRBJ2-2, with 7 nucleotides matching TRBD2. Germline assignment: CDR1 SNHLY and CDR2 FYNNEI. This CDR3 region has 14 residues. After removal of 9 bases from V and 1 base from J, the junction contained 5 bases not matched to a gene. Written as DNA, the CDR3 is TGTGCCAGTCAGCGGGACGGGAACACCGGGGAGCTGTTTTTT. It encodes CASQRDGNTGELFF.

The chain joins TRBV28 to TRBJ2-1, with 8 bases fitting TRBD2. CDR3 size: 13 residues. The V and J ends lost 7 bases and 7 bases, in that order; junction bases with no gene match: 6. Germline V gives CDR1 MDHEN, CDR2 SYDVKM. The CDR3 sequence is CASIGGGRNEQFF. CDR3 bases: TGTGCCAGCATAGGAGGCGGGAGGAATGAGCAGTTCTTC.

This clonotype was counted many times. The V and J genes are TRBV7-2 and TRBJ2-6; possibly TRBD1 for D (6 bases). The CDR3 spans 16 residues. V lost 1 base and J lost 0, with 7 bases in between. Germline-derived CDR1 and CDR2 are SGHTA and FQGNSA. Here the CDR3 DNA reads TGTGCCAGCAGCTTAGACAGGGCCTCTGGGGCCAACGTCCTGACTTTC. It codes for CASSLDRASGANVLTF.

V and J are TRBV20-1 and TRBJ1-4, with TRBD1 matching over 10 bases. V lost 6 bases, J lost 3 bases, and 1 base stayed unmatched. The length of the CDR3 is 13 residues. Germline V gene data show CDR1 as DFQATT and CDR2 as SNEGSKA (reference sequence). The DNA for the CDR3 is TGCAGTGCCGGGACAGGGGCTAATGAAAAACTGTTTTTT. This encodes CSAGTGANEKLFF.

The chain joins TRBV28 to TRBJ1-1; a weak D match, TRBD1 (6 bases). Germline loops: CDR1 MDHEN, CDR2 SYDVKM. The CDR3 spans 15 residues. Trimming removed 5 bases at V and 1 base at J, with 14 bases between. CDR3 in DNA: TGTGCCAGCAGTGGGGGGGTGGGACAGAACACTGAAGCTTTCTTT. Amino acids: CASSGGVGQNTEAFF.

The table lists this clonotype with a few counts. This chain joins TRBV27 and TRBJ2-6; 7 bases match TRBD2. Germline V CDR1 and CDR2: MNHEY, SMNVEV (reference sequence). The CDR3 contains 19 residues. V dropped 6 bases and J dropped 0; count of bases not matched to a gene: 14. The CDR3 DNA is TGTGCCAGCAGCCGCCGAGGAGCGGGGATTGGCTCTGGGGCCAACGTCCTGACTTTC. Its protein product is CASSRRGAGIGSGANVLTF.

This chain's CDR3 is CAWSVQSGTQYF. CDR3 in DNA: TGTGCCTGGAGTGTACAATCTGGGACCCAGTACTTC. The rearrangement uses TRBV30 and TRBJ2-5; no definite D call. The germline V gene encodes CDR1 GTSNPN and CDR2 SVGIG (reference sequence). Trimming pared 0 bases from V and 7 bases from J, leaving 9 bases between. CDR3 length: 12 residues.

This clonotype has ten or more counts. The chain recombines TRBV7-2 with TRBJ2-4, with TRBD2 matching over 8 bases. The junction had 12 bases not matched to a gene; V was cut back by 1 base and J by 7 bases. The V gene's germline CDR1 is SGHTA and CDR2 FQGNSA. This CDR3 contains 17 residues. CDR3 sequence (DNA): TGTGCCAGCAGCTTAGGATCCGGGAGGGGCGGGAGGAACATTCAGTACTTC. Amino acids: CASSLGSGRGGRNIQYF.

This clonotype has just a few counts. The chain uses TRBV20-1 and TRBJ2-1; no clear D gene. Germline V lookup: CDR1 DFQATT, CDR2 SNEGSKA (reference sequence). The CDR3 has 11 amino acids. The germline V and J ends were trimmed by 3 bases and 5 bases, with 5 bases remaining between them. The CDR3 loop is CSASVHNEQFF. The CDR3 DNA reads as TGCAGTGCTAGTGTCCACAATGAGCAGTTCTTC.

V and J are TRBV6-5 and TRBJ2-6, with 10 bases matching TRBD1. V gave up 5 bases and J gave up 3 bases; unmatched junction bases: 7. The CDR3 extends over 17 amino acids. CDR1 is MNHEY, CDR2 SVGAGI, per germline. The CDR3 loop reads CASSPGTGEVGANVLTF. The CDR3, as DNA: TGTGCCAGCAGTCCCGGGACAGGGGAGGTTGGGGCCAACGTCCTGACTTTC.